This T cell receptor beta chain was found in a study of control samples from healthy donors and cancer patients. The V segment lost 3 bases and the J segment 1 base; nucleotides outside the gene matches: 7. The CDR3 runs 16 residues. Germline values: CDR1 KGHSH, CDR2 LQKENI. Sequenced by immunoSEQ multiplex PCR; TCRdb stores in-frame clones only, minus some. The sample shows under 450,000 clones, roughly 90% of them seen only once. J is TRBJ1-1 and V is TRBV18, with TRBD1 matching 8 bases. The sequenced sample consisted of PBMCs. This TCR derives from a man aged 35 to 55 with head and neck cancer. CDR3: CASSPEQTGENTEAFF. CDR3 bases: TGTGCCAGCTCACCGGAGCAGACAGGGGAGAACACTGAAGCTTTCTTT.